The 19 T cell receptor beta chains below all came from one sample that was sequenced in a study of T cell responses to AZD1222 COVID-19 vaccine. Data came from immunoSEQ multiplex PCR; TCRdb stores just in-frame clones and leaves some out. The repertoire holds some 130,000 clones, with 85% to 95% as singletons. Source: peripheral blood, taken on day 0 of AZD1222 vaccination. The origin of the receptors is an adult in good health.

The chain is built from TRBV7-9 and TRBJ1-3; no reliable D call. V lost 0 bases, J lost 6 bases, and 6 bases lay in between. In germline, CDR1 is SEHNR, CDR2 FQNEAQ (reference sequence). The CDR3 totals 13 residues. The CDR3 DNA sequence: TGTGCCAGCAGCTTAGCGACCCAAAACACCATATATTTT. Translated: CASSLATQNTIYF.

This chain links TRBV7-2 with TRBJ2-3; TRBD2 agrees at 9 bases. After removal of 6 bases from V and 2 bases from J, the junction contained 6 bases not matched to a gene. CDR3 size: 15 residues. The germline V gene has CDR1 SGHTA and CDR2 FQGNSA. CDR3 in amino acids: CASRGRGGDTDTQYF. The DNA of the CDR3 is TGTGCCAGCAGAGGGCGGGGGGGTGACACAGATACGCAGTATTTT.

V and J are TRBV21-1 and TRBJ1-6; the listed D gene, TRBD1, was not tested against the DNA. TRBV21-1 is a pseudogene segment. The CDR3 loop spans 15 amino acids. The CDR3 DNA follows: TGTGCCAGCAGCAACGGCAGGCCTAATAATTCACCCCTCCACTTT. Translated: CASSNGRPNNSPLHF.

The chain recombines TRBV6-5 with TRBJ1-2, with D unresolved. Trimming stripped 3 bases from V and 7 bases from J, with 12 bases between. CDR1 MNHEY and CDR2 SVGAGI come from the germline V gene. This CDR3 has 13 residues. The CDR3 spells CASSYGALSGYTF. Here the CDR3 DNA reads TGTGCCAGCAGTTATGGCGCGCTTTCTGGCTACACCTTC.

Comments on this clone: The same CDR3 can be traced to other DNA sequences in this sample. The V call is TRBV5-1, the J call TRBJ1-1; a weak D match, TRBD1 (5 bases). Trimming took 4 bases from V and 0 from J, leaving 13 bases between them. Germline CDR1 reads SGHRS; CDR2 reads YFSETQ. This CDR3 region has 15 residues. CDR3: CASSLGQGLNTEAFF. The CDR3 bases are TGCGCCAGCAGCCTGGGGCAGGGTTTGAACACTGAAGCTTTCTTT.

The chain uses TRBV7-2 and TRBJ2-7, with D perhaps being TRBD1 or TRBD2 (5 bases each). Germline loops: CDR1 SGHTA, CDR2 FQGNSA. V gave up 2 bases and J gave up 3 bases, with 14 bases separating them. The CDR3 extends over 15 amino acids. DNA of the CDR3: TGTGCCAGCAGCTTAACCGGGGCAGGACACTACGAGCAGTACTTC. Translated, it gives CASSLTGAGHYEQYF.

The chain carries TRBV9 and TRBJ2-2; 9 bases align to TRBD1. Germline V gene data show CDR1 as SGDLS and CDR2 as YYNGEE. CDR3 size: 17 residues. V gave up 1 base and J gave up 7 bases; unmatched junction bases: 11. CDR3 nucleotide sequence: TGTGCCAGCAGCGTACCCGGGACAGGGCCGGACCACGGGGAGCTGTTTTTT. As protein: CASSVPGTGPDHGELFF.

The DNA for the CDR3 is TGCGCCAGCAGCCAAGGTAGGGTTCACTCCTACGAGCAGTACTTC. Protein: CASSQGRVHSYEQYF. This chain links TRBV4-3 with TRBJ2-7; D is ambiguous. Trimming took off 1 base at V and 0 bases at J, with 10 bases between the two ends. This CDR3 has 15 amino acids. CDR1 and CDR2 (germline): LGHNA, YSLEER.

The chain is built from TRBV2 and TRBJ2-5, with TRBD1 matching over 7 bases. The ends lost 6 bases at V and 4 bases at J; junction bases unmatched: 8. This CDR3 spans 14 amino acids. CDR1 and CDR2 (germline): SNHLY, FYNNEI. The CDR3 DNA reads TGTGCCAGCAGCTATCAGGGGGATTCAGAGACCCAGTACTTC. Amino acid sequence: CASSYQGDSETQYF.

This sequence joins TRBV7-9 and TRBJ1-2; 8 nucleotides agree with TRBD1. V was clipped by 5 bases and J by 5 bases; unmatched bases: 13. The CDR3 contains 16 residues. The germline CDR1 and CDR2 sequences are SEHNR and FQNEAQ (reference sequence). CDR3: CASSPQTGAKTYGYTF. The CDR3 region has the DNA TGTGCCAGCAGCCCGCAGACAGGGGCGAAGACTTATGGCTACACCTTC.

This clone appeared once. The gene calls are TRBV7-2 and TRBJ2-7, with D maybe TRBD2 (6 bases). The CDR3 has 19 residues. Trimming removed 1 base from V and 3 bases from J, with 25 bases in between. Germline V gene data show CDR1 as SGHTA and CDR2 as FQGNSA. The CDR3 bases are TGTGCCAGCAGCTTAGTTGAGCTAGCGCCAAATCCACGGTTCTACGAGCAGTACTTC. Encoded protein: CASSLVELAPNPRFYEQYF.

The chain employs TRBV4-1 and TRBJ1-2; maybe TRBD1 (6 bases). The V gene lost 3 bases and the J gene lost 4 bases, with 12 bases spanning the gap. Germline V lookup: CDR1 MGHRA, CDR2 YSYEKL. The CDR3 covers 14 residues. CDR3 nucleotides: TGCGCCAGCAGCCAGGCAGGGGAGGGCTATGGCTACACCTTC. This translates into CASSQAGEGYGYTF.

This sequence joins TRBV2 and TRBJ2-1; TRBD1 matches at 7 bases. Unmatched junction bases numbered 11, after V lost 4 bases and J lost 5 bases. CDR3 size: 16 residues. Germline V gives CDR1 SNHLY, CDR2 FYNNEI. CDR3 DNA: TGTGCCAGCAGTGTAGGGGGCCTTCAGGGAAACAATGAGCAGTTCTTC. Protein: CASSVGGLQGNNEQFF.

J is TRBJ1-6 and V is TRBV7-2; D not resolved. Per the germline V gene, CDR1 is SGHTA and CDR2 is FQGNSA. The ends were cut back, 1 base at V and 11 bases at J, with 21 bases in the middle. This CDR3 contains 17 residues. The CDR3 here is CASSLGPTEKVLAPLHF. DNA of the CDR3: TGTGCCAGCAGCTTAGGGCCTACGGAAAAGGTGCTTGCACCCCTCCACTTT.

The V gene is TRBV30, the J gene TRBJ1-5; D gene ambiguous. The CDR3 has 14 residues. The ends were cut back, 4 bases at V and 0 bases at J, with 10 bases in the middle. The germline V gene encodes CDR1 GTSNPN and CDR2 SVGIG (reference sequence). CDR3 sequence reads: CAWTNGNSNQPQHF. CDR3 DNA sequence: TGTGCCTGGACTAACGGGAATAGCAATCAGCCCCAGCATTTT.

V is TRBV6-1 and J is TRBJ1-4; D gene ambiguous. The V end lost 1 base, the J end lost 1 base, and 13 bases lay between the germline ends. In germline, CDR1 is MNHNS, CDR2 SASEGT. This CDR3 is built from 17 residues. CDR3 in DNA: TGTGCCAGCAGTGAAGAGGACCTAACGGAAACTAATGAAAAACTGTTTTTT. Its protein is CASSEEDLTETNEKLFF.

The chain links TRBV11-2 to TRBJ1-6; D uncertain. The ends were cut back, 0 bases at V and 8 bases at J, with 5 bases in the middle. The CDR3 has 13 amino acids. Germline CDR1 is SGHAT and CDR2 is FQNNGV. CDR3 loop: CASSLEADSPLHF. The CDR3 region has the DNA TGTGCCAGCAGCTTAGAGGCCGATTCACCCCTCCACTTT.

V is TRBV29-1 and J is TRBJ1-1; D gene ambiguous. The V and J ends lost 3 bases and 2 bases respectively, with 10 bases between them. The CDR3 has 13 amino acids. Germline V gene sequence: CDR1 SQVTM, CDR2 ANQGSEA. This CDR3 is CSVDQRRNTEAFF. The CDR3 DNA reads TGCAGCGTTGACCAAAGGCGTAACACTGAAGCTTTCTTT. Together with reference TRBV29-1 and TRBJ1-1, the CDR3 gives the full variable domain: SAVISQKPSRDICQRGTSLTIQCQVDSQVTMMFWYRQQPGQSLTLIATANQGSEATYESGFVIDKFPISRPNLTFSTLTVSNMSPEDSSIYLCSVDQRRNTEAFFGQGTRLTVV.

The chain recombines TRBV4-2 with TRBJ1-5; 10 bases map to TRBD1. This CDR3 is built from 17 residues. Germline-derived CDR1 and CDR2 are LGHNA and YNFKEQ. Trimming at V came to 0 bases and at J to 0 bases, leaving 2 bases not matched to a gene. CDR3 sequence: CASSQDDRGHSNQPQHF. The CDR3 nucleotides are TGTGCCAGCAGCCAAGATGACAGGGGGCATAGCAATCAGCCCCAGCATTTT.